What follows describes a single T cell receptor (beta chain). TCRdb reanalyzed the 5' RACE reads, giving one entry per CDR3 protein sequence and no DNA. The sample table includes around 110,000 distinct CDR3 sequences. These data come from a study of T cells expressing NK-cell markers. On the study more broadly: Sorted CD3+CD56-NKG2C+, CD3+CD56+NKG2C- and CD3+CD56+NKG2C+ T cells were the source of the TCR beta repertoires.

Germline values: CDR1 SEHNR, CDR2 FQNEAQ (reference sequence). The CDR3 totals 16 residues. The J gene is TRBJ1-2, the V gene TRBV7-9. This receptor was taken from a woman aged 18-70 years in good health. Sequencing was performed on blood T cells: a sorted CD56 or NKG2C T cell subset, CD4+ or CD8+ T cells, or bulk PBMC T cells (not recorded which). CDR3 sequence: CASSLGLEGLNYGYTF.